What follows are 19 T cell receptor beta chains derived from one specimen sequenced in a study of cytomegalovirus exposure and HLA in healthy donors. Produced via immunoSEQ multiplex PCR; TCRdb's table is partial and in-frame only. The table includes over 200,000 clones, less than 95% detected once. Input material: PBMCs. Source of these receptors: a woman aged 25-40 years in good health and CMV-seronegative.

This clone appeared a single time. The chain recombines TRBV19 with TRBJ2-7, with a possible D match to TRBD1 (6 bases). This CDR3 spans 12 amino acids. The V gene's germline CDR1 is LNHDA and CDR2 SQIVND (reference sequence). V shed 5 bases and J shed 7 bases, with 12 bases lying between them. CDR3 sequence (DNA): TGTGCCAGTAGTTTACAGGGAGAAGAGCAGTACTTC. This codes for CASSLQGEEQYF. The variable domain in full, with the rest retrieved from reference TRBV19 and TRBJ2-7, is DGGITQSPKYLFRKEGQNVTLSCEQNLNHDAMYWYRQDPGQGLRLIYYSQIVNDFQKGDIAEGYSVSREKKESFPLTVTSAQKNPTAFYLCASSLQGEEQYFGPGTRLTVT.

This chain joins TRBV9 and TRBJ2-1; 8 bases fit TRBD2. Germline trimming cut 2 bases from V and 4 bases from J; bases unmatched to any gene: 8. Germline V gene lookup returns CDR1 SGDLS and CDR2 YYNGEE. The CDR3 has 16 amino acids. The CDR3 region has the DNA TGTGCCAGCAGCGTTTCGGCTAGCGGGTCATACAATGAGCAGTTCTTC. It codes for CASSVSASGSYNEQFF.

Of note for this clone: No conserved phenylalanine or tryptophan ends this CDR3, so it is likely a read error. The DNA is left out, because the CDR3 cannot be placed on it with certainty; the CDR3 is given as TCRdb lists it. The CDR3 sequence is CASSYSQEGRRGIV. V is TRBV6-5 and J is TRBJ1-1. Counting both end residues, the CDR3 totals 14 amino acids. Germline CDR1 is MNHEY and CDR2 is SVGAGI.

The chain recombines TRBV28 with TRBJ2-7; unclear D gene. Germline CDR1 MDHEN, CDR2 SYDVKM. The CDR3 is 12 amino acids. The V end lost 9 bases, the J end lost 2 bases, and 11 bases lay between the germline ends. The DNA of the CDR3 is TGTGCCAGGAAGACTCTCACCTACGAGCAGTACTTC. Translated, it gives CARKTLTYEQYF.

The chain couples TRBV19 to TRBJ1-2, with no clear D. In germline, CDR1 is LNHDA, CDR2 SQIVND (reference sequence). The CDR3 is 17 residues long. The V end was cut by 1 base, the J end by 4 bases, with 19 bases between. The CDR3 sequence is CASSIGRGGGGSYGYTF. CDR3 coding DNA: TGTGCCAGTAGTATAGGTCGAGGCGGCGGCGGAAGCTATGGCTACACCTTC.

This clone was seen a single time. The chain carries TRBV2 and TRBJ2-7; a weak D match, TRBD2 (6 bases). Germline V gene data show CDR1 as SNHLY and CDR2 as FYNNEI. V lost 11 bases and J 0 bases, leaving 14 bases between the germline ends. This CDR3 is built from 13 residues. This chain's CDR3 is CAGVRGGSYEQYF. CDR3 DNA: TGTGCCGGCGTTAGGGGAGGCTCCTACGAGCAGTACTTC.

The V call is TRBV10-3, the J call TRBJ2-7, with TRBD1 identical over 8 bases. Unmatched junction bases numbered 7, after V lost 4 bases and J lost 5 bases. The CDR3 runs 14 residues. Germline CDR1 and CDR2: ENHRY and SYGVKD. The CDR3 bases are TGTGCCATCAGTGCGACAGGGGCGGACAACGAGCAGTACTTC. Protein: CAISATGADNEQYF.

The DNA of the CDR3 is TGTGCCAGCAGCTTAGGGTCGAAAACAGGGGCCCTAAGGTCCTACGAGCAGTACTTC. This encodes CASSLGSKTGALRSYEQYF. The V and J genes are TRBV5-8 and TRBJ2-7, with 7 bases that match TRBD1. This CDR3 is 19 amino acids long. The J segment lost 1 base and the V segment lost 2 bases, leaving 18 bases of the junction unmatched. Germline CDR1 reads SGHTS; CDR2 reads YDEGEE.

The chain couples TRBV6-6 to TRBJ2-1, with TRBD1 identical over 8 bases. The trim removed 8 bases at V and 5 bases at J, leaving 8 bases unmatched. This CDR3 spans 14 amino acids. Germline loops: CDR1 MNHNY, CDR2 SVGAGI (reference sequence). CDR3 bases: TGTGCCAGCTCAGCCGGACAGGGCGACAATGAGCAGTTCTTC. Its translation: CASSAGQGDNEQFF.

The V and J genes are TRBV2 and TRBJ2-2, with 10 bases lining up with TRBD2. The junction had 8 bases not matched to a gene; V was cut back by 4 bases and J by 6 bases. CDR1 and CDR2 (germline): SNHLY, FYNNEI. The CDR3 is 16 amino acids. CDR3 nucleotide sequence: TGTGCCAGCAGTGCGTTAAGCGGGAGGGCCCCCGGGGAGCTGTTTTTT. Translation gives CASSALSGRAPGELFF.

The rearrangement joins TRBV28 to TRBJ2-7; TRBD2 agrees at 9 bases. This CDR3 comprises 12 residues. Germline assignment: CDR1 MDHEN and CDR2 SYDVKM. The V gene end was trimmed by 7 bases and the J gene end by 5 bases; junction bases not matched to a gene: 3. CDR3 nucleotides: TGTGCCAGCACCAGCGGGAGGCACGAGCAGTACTTC. Translating it yields CASTSGRHEQYF.

The J gene is TRBJ2-3, the V gene TRBV5-6, with unresolved D. The CDR3 consists of 15 residues. The V end lost 0 bases, the J end lost 2 bases, and 10 bases lay between the germline ends. Germline lookup yields CDR1 SGHDT and CDR2 YYEEEE. Written as DNA, the CDR3 is TGTGCCAGCAGCTTGGCCCACGGATACACAGATACGCAGTATTTT. This gives the protein CASSLAHGYTDTQYF.

The chain combines TRBV28 with TRBJ1-1; TRBD1 might be the D (6 bases). The germline V gene encodes CDR1 MDHEN and CDR2 SYDVKM. CDR3 length equals 16 residues. The V gene lost 10 bases and the J gene lost 11 bases, with 32 bases spanning the gap. CDR3 DNA sequence: TGTGCCACCAAGATCACCCCGACAGGAGCGGGCCGGGGCGCTTTCTTT. Its protein is CATKITPTGAGRGAFF.

This sequence joins TRBV5-1 and TRBJ1-5; 8 bases are shared with TRBD1. The germline CDR1 and CDR2 sequences are SGHRS and YFSETQ. V lost 4 bases, J lost 2 bases, and 17 bases stayed unmatched. This CDR3 has 19 amino acids. As DNA, the CDR3 is TGCGCCAGCAGCCCGAAGGGACAGGACGGATGGCTGGGCAATCAGCCCCAGCATTTT. Translating it yields CASSPKGQDGWLGNQPQHF.

The chain combines TRBV10-3 with TRBJ2-7; 8 positions match TRBD1. This CDR3 region has 14 residues. V was pared by 8 bases and J by 0 bases, with 6 bases of the junction left unmatched. Germline V gene lookup returns CDR1 ENHRY and CDR2 SYGVKD. CDR3 DNA: TGTGCCATCTCAGGGACAGGTGCCTCCTACGAGCAGTACTTC. Protein sequence: CAISGTGASYEQYF.

The chain joins TRBV5-6 to TRBJ2-2; D remains unclear. CDR3 length: 15 amino acids. Trimming left V 1 base short and J 6 bases short, with 13 bases between. The germline V gene has CDR1 SGHDT and CDR2 YYEEEE. The CDR3 sequence is CASSLLGGLPGELFF. Written as DNA, the CDR3 is TGTGCCAGCAGCTTGCTCGGCGGCCTGCCCGGGGAGCTGTTTTTT. Looking up the rest from reference TRBV5-6 and TRBJ2-2 gives the full variable domain: DAGVTQSPTHLIKTRGQQVTLRCSPKSGHDTVSWYQQALGQGPQFIFQYYEEEERQRGNFPDRFSGHQFPNYSSELNVNALLLGDSALYLCASSLLGGLPGELFFGEGSRLTVL.

The chain carries TRBV9 and TRBJ2-5, with 13 bases aligning to TRBD2. This CDR3 region has 16 residues. Germline V CDR1 and CDR2: SGDLS, YYNGEE. Germline trimming cut 3 bases from V and 5 bases from J; bases unmatched to any gene: 7. CDR3 bases: TGTGCCAGCAGCGCCACTAGCGGGAGGGCAGGGGAGACCCAGTACTTC. This sequence encodes CASSATSGRAGETQYF.

The rearrangement uses TRBV4-3 and TRBJ2-5; TRBD2 is a possible D gene (5 bases). The CDR3 runs 15 residues. V lost 4 bases to trimming and J lost 0 bases, with 12 bases between them. CDR1 is LGHNA and CDR2 is YSLEER in the germline V gene. CDR3 nucleotides: TGCGCCAGCAGCCCTTCGGGGTCAGACCAAGAGACCCAGTACTTC. Protein sequence: CASSPSGSDQETQYF.

The chain carries TRBV11-3 and TRBJ2-3; D is perhaps TRBD1 or TRBD2 (6 bases each). In germline, CDR1 is SGHNT, CDR2 YENEEA. This CDR3 contains 17 residues. Trimming took off 5 bases at V and 4 bases at J, with 22 bases between the two ends. The CDR3 reads CASSQNRAGGTADTQYF. The CDR3 DNA sequence: TGTGCCAGCAGCCAGAACAGGGCCGGGGGAACAGCAGATACGCAGTATTTT. The entire variable domain, with the rest obtained from reference TRBV11-3 and TRBJ2-3, is as follows: EAGVVQSPRYKIIEKKQPVAFWCNPISGHNTLYWYLQNLGQGPELLIRYENEEAVDDSQLPKDRFSAERLKGVDSTLKIQPAELGDSAVYLCASSQNRAGGTADTQYFGPGTRLTVL.